Detailed here is one TCR beta chain. CDR1 and CDR2 (germline): SNHLY, FYNNEI. The V and J ends lost 2 bases and 0 bases respectively, with 5 bases between them. The CDR3 sequence is 14 residues long. The sample comes from a study of control samples from healthy donors and cancer patients. Assay: immunoSEQ multiplex PCR; the TCRdb copy retains only in-frame clones and omits some. The sample records approximately 180,000 clones, 91% being singletons. The TCR sequence derives from a woman aged 40 to 50 in good health. The sequencing input was blood. V gene TRBV2 combines with J gene TRBJ1-5; no clear D gene. CDR3 protein: CASSELNSNQPQHF. As DNA, the CDR3 is TGTGCCAGCAGTGAATTGAATAGCAATCAGCCCCAGCATTTT. The full variable domain, rest sourced from reference TRBV2 and TRBJ1-5, is EPEVTQTPSHQVTQMGQEVILRCVPISNHLYFYWYRQILGQKVEFLVSFYNNEISEKSEIFDDQFSVERPDGSNFTLKIRSTKLEDSAMYFCASSELNSNQPQHFGDGTRLSIL.